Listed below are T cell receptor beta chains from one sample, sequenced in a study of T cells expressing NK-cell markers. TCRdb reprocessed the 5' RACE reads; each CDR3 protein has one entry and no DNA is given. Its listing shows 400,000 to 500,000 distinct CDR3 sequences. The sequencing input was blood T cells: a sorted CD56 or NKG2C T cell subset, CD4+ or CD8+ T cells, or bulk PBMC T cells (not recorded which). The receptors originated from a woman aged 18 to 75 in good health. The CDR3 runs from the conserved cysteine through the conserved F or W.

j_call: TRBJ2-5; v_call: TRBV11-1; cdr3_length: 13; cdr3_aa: CASSLAHEETQYF
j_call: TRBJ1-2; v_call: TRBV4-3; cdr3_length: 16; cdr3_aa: CASSYSGTALNYGYTF
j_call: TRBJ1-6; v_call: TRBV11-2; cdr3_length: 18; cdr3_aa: CASGKGVIRTVNNSPLHF
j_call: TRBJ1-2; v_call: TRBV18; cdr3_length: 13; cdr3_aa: CASSPMDGEIVTF
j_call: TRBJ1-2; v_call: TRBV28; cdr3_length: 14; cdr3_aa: CASSYLDISYGYTF
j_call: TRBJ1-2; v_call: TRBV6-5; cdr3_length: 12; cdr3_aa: CASRRTGSGYTF
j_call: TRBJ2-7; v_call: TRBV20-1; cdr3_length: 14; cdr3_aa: CSAGKREGPYEQYF
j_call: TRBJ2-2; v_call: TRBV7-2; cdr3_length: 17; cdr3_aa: CASSLAGLAGGTGELFF
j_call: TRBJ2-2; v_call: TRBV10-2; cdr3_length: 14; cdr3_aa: CASSLAGEVGELFF
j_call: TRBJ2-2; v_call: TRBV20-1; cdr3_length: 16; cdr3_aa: CSARDAAGIGSGELFF
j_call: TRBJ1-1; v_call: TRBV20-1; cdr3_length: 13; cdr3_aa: CSAGAGVRTEAFF
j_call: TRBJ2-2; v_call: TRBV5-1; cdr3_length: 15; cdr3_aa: CAVPGSGPNTGELFF
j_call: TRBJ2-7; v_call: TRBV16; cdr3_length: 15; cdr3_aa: CASSQYGAWPYEQYF
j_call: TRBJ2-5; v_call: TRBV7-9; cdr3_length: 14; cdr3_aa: CASSPTGAQETQYF
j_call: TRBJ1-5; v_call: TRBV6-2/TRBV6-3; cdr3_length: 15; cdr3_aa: CASTPDREWNQPQHF
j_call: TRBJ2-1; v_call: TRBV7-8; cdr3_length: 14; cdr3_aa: CASIAGGSYNEQFF
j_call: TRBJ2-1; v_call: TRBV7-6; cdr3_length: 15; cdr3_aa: CASSPGLPNYNEQFF
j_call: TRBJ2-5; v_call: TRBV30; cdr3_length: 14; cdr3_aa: CAWSRGHSYETQYF
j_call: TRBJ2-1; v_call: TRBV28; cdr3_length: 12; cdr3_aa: CASRRRGNEQFF
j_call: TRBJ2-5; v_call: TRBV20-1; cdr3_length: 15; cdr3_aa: CSARDFEDYQETQYF
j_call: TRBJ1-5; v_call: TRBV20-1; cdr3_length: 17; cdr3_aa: CSARVAEGGPEGQPQHF
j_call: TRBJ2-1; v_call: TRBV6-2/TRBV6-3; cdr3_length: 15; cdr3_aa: CASSYVRLGNDEQFF
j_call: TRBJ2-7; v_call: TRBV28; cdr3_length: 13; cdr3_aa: CASSSRITYEQYF
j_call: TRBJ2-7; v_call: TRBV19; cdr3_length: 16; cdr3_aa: CASRRGTGALNYEQYF
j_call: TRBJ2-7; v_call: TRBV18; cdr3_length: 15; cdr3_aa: CASSPPLASSYEQYF
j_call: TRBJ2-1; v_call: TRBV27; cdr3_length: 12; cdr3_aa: CASSFSGTGPFF
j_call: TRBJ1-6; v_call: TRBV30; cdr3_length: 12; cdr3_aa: CAWSGPRVTLHF
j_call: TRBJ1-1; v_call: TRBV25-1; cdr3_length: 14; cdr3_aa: CASSEYGGNTEAFF
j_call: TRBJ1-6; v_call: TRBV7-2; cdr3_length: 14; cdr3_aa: CASSQGQNNSPLHF
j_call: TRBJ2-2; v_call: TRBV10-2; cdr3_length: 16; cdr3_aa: CASSEPVGRPGGELFF
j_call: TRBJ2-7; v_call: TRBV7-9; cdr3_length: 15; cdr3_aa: CASSLNQRGSYEQYF
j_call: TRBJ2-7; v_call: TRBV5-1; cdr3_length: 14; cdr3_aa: CASSSAGIAYEQYF
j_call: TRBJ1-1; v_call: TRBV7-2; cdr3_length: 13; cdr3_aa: CASSSSRNTEAFF
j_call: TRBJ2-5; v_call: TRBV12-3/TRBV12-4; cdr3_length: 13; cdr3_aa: CASSLAKGKTQYF
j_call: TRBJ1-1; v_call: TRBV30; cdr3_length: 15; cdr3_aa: CAWSKGGVENTEAFF
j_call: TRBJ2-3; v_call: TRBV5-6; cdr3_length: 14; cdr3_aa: CASHRGLGADTQYF
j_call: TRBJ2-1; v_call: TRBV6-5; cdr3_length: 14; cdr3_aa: CASSYVGESHEQFF
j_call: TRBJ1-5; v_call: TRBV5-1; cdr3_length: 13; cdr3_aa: CASSRTGSEPQHF
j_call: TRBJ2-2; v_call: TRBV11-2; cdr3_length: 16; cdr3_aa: CASSLTRGRNTGELFF
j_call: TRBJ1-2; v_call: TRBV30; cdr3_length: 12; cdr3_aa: CAWIMGRNGYTF
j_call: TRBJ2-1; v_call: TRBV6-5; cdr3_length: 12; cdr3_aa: CASRSAGAEQFF
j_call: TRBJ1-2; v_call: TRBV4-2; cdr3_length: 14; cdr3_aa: CASSQGESWNGYTF
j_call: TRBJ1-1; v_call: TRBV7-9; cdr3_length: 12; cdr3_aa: CASSWTGSEAFF
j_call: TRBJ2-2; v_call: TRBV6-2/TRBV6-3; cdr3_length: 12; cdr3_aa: CASSPNVGELFF
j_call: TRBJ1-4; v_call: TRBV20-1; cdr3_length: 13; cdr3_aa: CSAADRSNEKLFF
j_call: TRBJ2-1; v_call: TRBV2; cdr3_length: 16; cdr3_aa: CASEEGHRGGHNEQFF
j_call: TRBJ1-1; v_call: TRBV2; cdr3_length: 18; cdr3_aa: CASRGDRSNGFMNTEAFF
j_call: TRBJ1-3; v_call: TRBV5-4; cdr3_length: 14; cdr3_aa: CASSYQGTGNTIYF